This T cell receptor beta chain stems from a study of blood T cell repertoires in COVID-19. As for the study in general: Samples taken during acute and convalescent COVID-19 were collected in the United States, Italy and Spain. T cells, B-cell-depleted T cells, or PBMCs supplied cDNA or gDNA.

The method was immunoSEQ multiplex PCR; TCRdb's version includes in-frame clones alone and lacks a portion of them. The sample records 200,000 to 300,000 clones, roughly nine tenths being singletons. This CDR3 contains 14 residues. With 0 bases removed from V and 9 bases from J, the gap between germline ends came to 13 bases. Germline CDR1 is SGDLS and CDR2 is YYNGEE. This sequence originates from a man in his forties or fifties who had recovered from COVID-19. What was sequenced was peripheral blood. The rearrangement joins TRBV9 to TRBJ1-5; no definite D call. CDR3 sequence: CASSVAASSGPQHF. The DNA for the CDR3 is TGTGCCAGCAGCGTAGCGGCCTCGTCAGGGCCCCAGCATTTT.